The clone carrying this T cell receptor (beta chain) was counted once. Method: immunoSEQ multiplex PCR; TCRdb's copy keeps in-frame clones and lacks some. Among roughly 57,000 clones listed, 90% were seen once. This entry is derived from a study of T cell changes during pregnancy in multiple sclerosis. Germline loops: CDR1 MNHEY, CDR2 SMNVEV (reference sequence). This CDR3 has 15 amino acids. V shed 3 bases and J shed 6 bases, with 17 bases lying between them. The receptor's source is a female donor with multiple sclerosis, enrolled in a pregnancy study. V is TRBV27 and J is TRBJ1-1, with D possibly TRBD1 on 5 matching bases. The sample in question was CD8+ T cells from peripheral blood mononuclear cells, obtained before pregnancy. The CDR3 is CASSLGGQPTAEAFF. CDR3 bases: TGTGCCAGCAGTTTGGGGGGTCAACCGACCGCTGAAGCTTTCTTT.